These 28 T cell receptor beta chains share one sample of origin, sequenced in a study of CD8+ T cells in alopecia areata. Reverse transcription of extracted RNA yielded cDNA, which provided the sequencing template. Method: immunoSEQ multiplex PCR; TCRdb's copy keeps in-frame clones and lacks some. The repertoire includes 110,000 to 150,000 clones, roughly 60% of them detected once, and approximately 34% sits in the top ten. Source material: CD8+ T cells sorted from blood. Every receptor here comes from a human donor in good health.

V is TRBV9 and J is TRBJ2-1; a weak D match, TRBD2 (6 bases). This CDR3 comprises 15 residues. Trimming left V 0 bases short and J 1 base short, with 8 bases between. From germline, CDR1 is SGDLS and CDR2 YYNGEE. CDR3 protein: CASSVDGGSYNEQFF. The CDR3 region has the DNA TGTGCCAGCAGCGTAGACGGGGGATCCTACAATGAGCAGTTCTTC.

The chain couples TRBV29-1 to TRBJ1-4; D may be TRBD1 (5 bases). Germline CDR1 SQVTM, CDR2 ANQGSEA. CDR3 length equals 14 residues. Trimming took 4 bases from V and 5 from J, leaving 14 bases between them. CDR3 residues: CSVVLTVSNEKLFF. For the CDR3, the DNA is TGCAGCGTTGTACTGACAGTCTCGAATGAAAAACTGTTTTTT.

The CDR3 bases are TGTGCCAGCAGTTTAGACGGCAGCTCCTACGAGCAGTACTTC. Its protein is CASSLDGSSYEQYF. This chain joins TRBV6-5 and TRBJ2-7; the D is unclear. V was shortened by 4 bases and J by 0 bases, with 10 bases between the two germline ends. The length of the CDR3 is 14 residues. Per the germline V gene, CDR1 is MNHEY and CDR2 is SVGAGI.

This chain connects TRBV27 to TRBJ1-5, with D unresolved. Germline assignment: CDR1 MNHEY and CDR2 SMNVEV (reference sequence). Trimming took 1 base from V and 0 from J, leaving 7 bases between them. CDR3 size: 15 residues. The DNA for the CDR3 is TGTGCCAGCAGTTTATATTTTCCTAGCAATCAGCCCCAGCATTTT. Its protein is CASSLYFPSNQPQHF.

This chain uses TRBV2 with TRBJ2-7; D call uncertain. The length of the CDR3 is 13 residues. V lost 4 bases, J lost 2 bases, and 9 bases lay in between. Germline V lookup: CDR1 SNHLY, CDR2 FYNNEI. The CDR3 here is CASSVSWTYEQYF. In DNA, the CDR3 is TGTGCCAGCAGTGTCTCCTGGACCTACGAGCAGTACTTC.

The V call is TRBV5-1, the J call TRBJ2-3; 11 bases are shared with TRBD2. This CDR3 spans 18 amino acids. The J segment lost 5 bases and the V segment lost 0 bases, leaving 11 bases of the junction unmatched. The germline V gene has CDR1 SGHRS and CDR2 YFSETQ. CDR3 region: CASSLVGLLAGVEDTQYF. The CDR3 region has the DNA TGCGCCAGCAGCTTGGTGGGCCTACTAGCGGGAGTTGAAGATACGCAGTATTTT.

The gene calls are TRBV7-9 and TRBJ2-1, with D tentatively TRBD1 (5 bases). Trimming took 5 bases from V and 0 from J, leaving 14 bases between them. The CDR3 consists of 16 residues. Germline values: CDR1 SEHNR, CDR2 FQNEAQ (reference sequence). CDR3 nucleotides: TGTGCCAGCAGCCCTAGACAGCACTACTCCTACAATGAGCAGTTCTTC. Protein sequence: CASSPRQHYSYNEQFF.

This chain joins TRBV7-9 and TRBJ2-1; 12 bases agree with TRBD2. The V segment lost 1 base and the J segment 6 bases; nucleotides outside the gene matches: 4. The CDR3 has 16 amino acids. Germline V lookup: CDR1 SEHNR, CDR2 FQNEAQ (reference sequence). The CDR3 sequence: CASSLEGLAGLNEQFF. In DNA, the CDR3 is TGTGCCAGCAGCTTAGAAGGACTAGCGGGACTCAATGAGCAGTTCTTC.

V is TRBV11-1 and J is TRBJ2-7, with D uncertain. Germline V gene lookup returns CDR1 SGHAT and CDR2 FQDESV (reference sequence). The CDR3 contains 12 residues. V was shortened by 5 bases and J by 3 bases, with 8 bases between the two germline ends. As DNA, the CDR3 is TGTGCCAGCAGCGTCGTAATCTACGAGCAGTACTTC. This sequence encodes CASSVVIYEQYF.

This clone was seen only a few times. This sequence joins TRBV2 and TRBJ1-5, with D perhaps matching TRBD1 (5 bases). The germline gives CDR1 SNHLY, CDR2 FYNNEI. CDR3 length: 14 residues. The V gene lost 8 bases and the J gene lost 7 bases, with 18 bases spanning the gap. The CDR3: CASDRTPWGQPQHF. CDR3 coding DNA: TGTGCCAGCGATAGGACACCCTGGGGACAGCCCCAGCATTTT.

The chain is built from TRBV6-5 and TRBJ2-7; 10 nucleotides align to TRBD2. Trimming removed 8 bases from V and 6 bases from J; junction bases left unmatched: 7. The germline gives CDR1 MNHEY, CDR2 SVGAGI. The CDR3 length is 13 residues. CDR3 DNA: TGTGCCAGCGTTGGGACTAGCGTGCGCGAGCAGTACTTC. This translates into CASVGTSVREQYF.

The CDR3 here is CASSVYGTSGTVGELFF. In nucleotides, the CDR3 is TGTGCCAGCAGCGTATATGGGACTAGCGGGACAGTCGGGGAGCTGTTTTTT. J is TRBJ2-2 and V is TRBV9; 13 positions agree with TRBD2. The V segment lost 1 base and the J segment 7 bases; nucleotides outside the gene matches: 7. Germline CDR1 SGDLS, CDR2 YYNGEE. This CDR3 is 17 amino acids long.

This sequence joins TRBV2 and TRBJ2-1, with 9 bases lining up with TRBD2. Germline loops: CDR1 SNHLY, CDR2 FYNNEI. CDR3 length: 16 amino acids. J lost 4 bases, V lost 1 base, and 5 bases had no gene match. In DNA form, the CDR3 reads TGTGCCAGCAGTGAAGATAGCGGGGGATATTACAATGAGCAGTTCTTC. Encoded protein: CASSEDSGGYYNEQFF.

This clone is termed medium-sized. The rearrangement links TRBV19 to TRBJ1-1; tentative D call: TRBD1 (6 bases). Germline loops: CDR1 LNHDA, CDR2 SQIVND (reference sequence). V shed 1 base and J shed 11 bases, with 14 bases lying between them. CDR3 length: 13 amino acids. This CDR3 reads CASSIAGARDAFF. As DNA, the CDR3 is TGTGCCAGTAGTATAGCGGGGGCGCGAGATGCTTTCTTT.

CDR3 amino acids: CASSLPTSGETQYF. For the CDR3, the DNA is TGTGCCAGCAGCTTGCCGACTAGCGGAGAGACCCAGTACTTC. The chain combines TRBV4-2 with TRBJ2-5, with 9 positions matching TRBD2. The CDR3 spans 14 residues. With 5 bases clipped from V and 4 bases from J, the junction kept 5 bases outside the gene matches. Germline V gene sequence: CDR1 LGHNA, CDR2 YNFKEQ.

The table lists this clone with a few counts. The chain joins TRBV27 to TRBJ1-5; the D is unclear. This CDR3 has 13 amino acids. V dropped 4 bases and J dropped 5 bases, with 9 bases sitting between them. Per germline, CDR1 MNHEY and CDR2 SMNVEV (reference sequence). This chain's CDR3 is CASSYGSDQPQHF. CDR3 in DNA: TGTGCCAGCAGTTACGGGTCCGATCAGCCCCAGCATTTT.

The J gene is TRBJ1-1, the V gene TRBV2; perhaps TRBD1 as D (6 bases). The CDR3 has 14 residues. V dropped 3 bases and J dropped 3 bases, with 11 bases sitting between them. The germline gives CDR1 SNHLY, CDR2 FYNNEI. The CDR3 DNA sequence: TGTGCCAGCAGTGATTCAGGGGAGTACACTGAAGCTTTCTTT. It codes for CASSDSGEYTEAFF.

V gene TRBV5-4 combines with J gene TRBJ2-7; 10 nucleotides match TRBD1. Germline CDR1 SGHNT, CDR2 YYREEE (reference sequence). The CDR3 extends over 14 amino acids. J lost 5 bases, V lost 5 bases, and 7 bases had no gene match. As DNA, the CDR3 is TGTGCCAGCAGACCGGGACAGGGGTCAAACGAGCAGTACTTC. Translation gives CASRPGQGSNEQYF.

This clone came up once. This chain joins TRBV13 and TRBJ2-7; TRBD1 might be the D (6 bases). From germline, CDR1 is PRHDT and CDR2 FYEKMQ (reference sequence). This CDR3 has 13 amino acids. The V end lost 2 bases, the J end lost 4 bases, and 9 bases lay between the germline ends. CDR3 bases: TGTGCCAGCAGCTTACCGGGACAATACGAGCAGTACTTC. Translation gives CASSLPGQYEQYF.

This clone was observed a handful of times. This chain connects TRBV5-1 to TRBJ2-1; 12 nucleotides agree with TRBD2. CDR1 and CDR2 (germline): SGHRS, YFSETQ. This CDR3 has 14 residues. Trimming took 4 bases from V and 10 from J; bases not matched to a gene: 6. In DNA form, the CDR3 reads TGCGCCAGCAGCGTGAGACTAGCGGGAGAGGAGCAGTTCTTC. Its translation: CASSVRLAGEEQFF.

CDR3 sequence (DNA): TGCAGCGTTGAAGATTCGGGACTAGCGGGAGCGGATGAGCAGTTCTTC. Encoded protein: CSVEDSGLAGADEQFF. The chain is built from TRBV29-1 and TRBJ2-1, with 14 bases aligning to TRBD2. CDR3 length equals 16 residues. Per the germline V gene, CDR1 is SQVTM and CDR2 is ANQGSEA. The V gene end was trimmed by 0 bases and the J gene end by 8 bases; junction bases not matched to a gene: 6.

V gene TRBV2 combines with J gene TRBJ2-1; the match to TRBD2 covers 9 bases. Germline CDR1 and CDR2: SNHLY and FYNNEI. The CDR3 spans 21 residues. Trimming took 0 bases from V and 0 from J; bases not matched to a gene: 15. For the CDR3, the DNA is TGTGCCAGCAGTGAAGCGCTCCTGGGGGGAGCGGGAGGCCCCTCCTACAATGAGCAGTTCTTC. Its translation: CASSEALLGGAGGPSYNEQFF.

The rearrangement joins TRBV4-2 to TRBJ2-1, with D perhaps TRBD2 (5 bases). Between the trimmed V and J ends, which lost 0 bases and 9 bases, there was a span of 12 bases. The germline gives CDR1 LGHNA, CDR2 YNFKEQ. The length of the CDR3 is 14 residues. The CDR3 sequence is CASSQDILEGEQFF. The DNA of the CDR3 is TGTGCCAGCAGCCAAGATATCCTAGAGGGTGAGCAGTTCTTC.

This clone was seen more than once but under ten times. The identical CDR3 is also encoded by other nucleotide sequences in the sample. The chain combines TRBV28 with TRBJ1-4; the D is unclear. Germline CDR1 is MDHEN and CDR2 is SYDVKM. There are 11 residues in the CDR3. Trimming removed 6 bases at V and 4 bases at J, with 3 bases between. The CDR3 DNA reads TGTGCCAGCAGCGTTAATGAAAAACTGTTTTTT. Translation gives CASSVNEKLFF. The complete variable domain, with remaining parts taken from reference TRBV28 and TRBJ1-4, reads DVKVTQSSRYLVKRTGEKVFLECVQDMDHENMFWYRQDPGLGLRLIYFSYDVKMKEKGDIPEGYSVSREKKERFSLILESASTNQTSMYLCASSVNEKLFFGSGTQLSVL.

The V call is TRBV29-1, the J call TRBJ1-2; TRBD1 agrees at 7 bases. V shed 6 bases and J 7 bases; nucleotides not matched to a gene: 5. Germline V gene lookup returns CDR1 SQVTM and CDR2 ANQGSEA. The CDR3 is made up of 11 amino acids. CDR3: CSVKDRSGYTF. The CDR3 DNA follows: TGCAGCGTCAAGGACAGGAGTGGCTACACCTTC.

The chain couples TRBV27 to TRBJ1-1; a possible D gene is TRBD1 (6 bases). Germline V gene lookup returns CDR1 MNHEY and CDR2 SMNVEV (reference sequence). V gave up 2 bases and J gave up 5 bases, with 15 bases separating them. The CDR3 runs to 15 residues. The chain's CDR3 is CASSLDLQGSTEAFF. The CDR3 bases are TGTGCCAGCAGTTTAGACCTACAGGGATCGACTGAAGCTTTCTTT.

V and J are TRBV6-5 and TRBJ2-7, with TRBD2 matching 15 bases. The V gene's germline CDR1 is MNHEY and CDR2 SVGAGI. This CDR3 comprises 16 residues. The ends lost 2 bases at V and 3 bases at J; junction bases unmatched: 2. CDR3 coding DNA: TGTGCCAGCAGTTACGGGACTAGCGGGAGGTACTACGAGCAGTACTTC. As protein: CASSYGTSGRYYEQYF.

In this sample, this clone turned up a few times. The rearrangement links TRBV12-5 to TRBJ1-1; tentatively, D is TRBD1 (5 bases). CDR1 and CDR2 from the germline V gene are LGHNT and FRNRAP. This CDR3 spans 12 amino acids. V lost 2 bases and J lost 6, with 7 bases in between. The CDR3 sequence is CASGLPGSEAFF. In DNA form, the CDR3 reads TGTGCTAGTGGTTTGCCAGGGTCTGAAGCTTTCTTT. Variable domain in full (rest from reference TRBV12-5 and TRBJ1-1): DARVTQTPRHKVTEMGQEVTMRCQPILGHNTVFWYRQTMMQGLELLAYFRNRAPLDDSGMPKDRFSAEMPDATLATLKIQPSEPRDSAVYFCASGLPGSEAFFGQGTRLTVV.